This T cell receptor beta chain was profiled in a study of technical replicates of blood from a few donors. Sequencing used immunoSEQ multiplex PCR; TCRdb keeps in-frame clones, though not all of them. Counted here are just over 55,000 clones, around 93% occurring once; the ten biggest clones make up 3.5% to 4.5%. CDR1 is MDHEN and CDR2 is SYDVKM in the germline V gene. The CDR3 length is 14 residues. The V end lost 5 bases, the J end lost 1 base, and 11 bases lay between the germline ends. Sequenced sample: PBMCs. The V gene is TRBV28, the J gene TRBJ1-1; perhaps TRBD1 as D (5 bases). The sequence was collected from a human donor in good health. Some clones in this sample may be carry-over from other donors' samples. CDR3 region: CASSPAQANTEAFF. The DNA of the CDR3 is TGTGCCAGCAGTCCGGCACAGGCGAACACTGAAGCTTTCTTT.